This passage covers 24 T cell receptor beta chains from one sample sequenced in a study of shared clonotypes between healthy human individuals. Profiling relied on immunoSEQ multiplex PCR, and the TCRdb table lists in-frame clones only, not all of them. This sample has about a million clones, with approximately 80% found just once. The sample consisted of memory CD4+ T cells from PBMCs. Specified subset: CD45RA-negative fraction. Receptors were obtained from a man younger than 35 in good health. Some clones in this sample may be carry-over from other donors' samples.

The chain combines TRBV7-3 with TRBJ1-1; 7 nucleotides align to TRBD1. CDR1 is SGHTA and CDR2 is FQGTGA in the germline V gene. V lost 5 bases, J lost 6 bases, and 6 bases stayed unmatched. The CDR3 is 13 amino acids. CDR3 protein: CASSPGQSPEAFF. The CDR3 nucleotides are TGTGCCAGCAGCCCGGGACAGAGCCCTGAAGCTTTCTTT. Full variable domain (missing parts from reference TRBV7-3 and TRBJ1-1): GAGVSQTPSNKVTEKGKYVELRCDPISGHTALYWYRQSLGQGPEFLIYFQGTGAADDSGLPNDRFFAVRPEGSVSTLKIQRTERGDSAVYLCASSPGQSPEAFFGQGTRLTVV.

The rearrangement links TRBV5-1 to TRBJ1-2; D is possibly TRBD1 (5 bases). The ends were cut back, 4 bases at V and 2 bases at J, with 12 bases in the middle. The CDR3 is 14 amino acids. Per germline, CDR1 SGHRS and CDR2 YFSETQ. In DNA form, the CDR3 reads TGCGCCAGCAGCGAGACGACAGTGAACTATGGCTACACCTTC. Amino acid sequence: CASSETTVNYGYTF.

The chain has TRBV28 and TRBJ2-2; 14 bases agree with TRBD2. CDR1 is MDHEN and CDR2 is SYDVKM in the germline V gene. The CDR3 covers 18 residues. Germline trimming cut 5 bases from V and 9 bases from J; bases unmatched to any gene: 14. The CDR3 coding sequence is TGTGCCAGCAGTACCCACCGGAAGGGACTAGCGGGAGCGCGGGAGCTGTTTTTT. Its translation: CASSTHRKGLAGARELFF.

The gene calls are TRBV28 and TRBJ2-7; TRBD1 agrees at 7 bases. Germline V gene data show CDR1 as MDHEN and CDR2 as SYDVKM. The CDR3 has 14 amino acids. V dropped 7 bases and J dropped 12; count of bases not matched to a gene: 18. The CDR3 sequence is CASTWTNTGTERYF. The DNA of the CDR3 is TGTGCCAGCACATGGACGAATACCGGGACAGAGAGGTACTTC.

The chain joins TRBV15 to TRBJ2-3; D is ambiguous. CDR1 is LNHNV, CDR2 YYDKDF, per germline (reference sequence). Trimming stripped 1 base from V and 1 base from J, with 21 bases between. The CDR3 has 19 amino acids. The CDR3 nucleotides read TGTGCCACCAGCAGAGTGAGGCAACCCTTTATATCGGGCACAGATACGCAGTATTTT. Residues: CATSRVRQPFISGTDTQYF.

This clone appeared a single time. The CDR3 is CASSQEEGYGYTF. The CDR3 bases are TGTGCCAGCAGTCAAGAAGAGGGATATGGCTACACCTTC. The chain joins TRBV6-1 to TRBJ1-2; no clear D. V shed 5 bases and J shed 5 bases, with 12 bases lying between them. The V gene's germline CDR1 is MNHNS and CDR2 SASEGT. CDR3 size: 13 residues.

In its sample, this clone was seen once. The chain joins TRBV19 to TRBJ2-7, with 12 nucleotides matching TRBD1. With 8 bases clipped from V and 6 bases from J, the junction kept 8 bases outside the gene matches. Germline loops: CDR1 LNHDA, CDR2 SQIVND (reference sequence). There are 14 residues in the CDR3. The CDR3 region has the DNA TGTGCCAGTTCGTCGGGGACAGGGGGCTCCGAGCAGTACTTC. Translating it yields CASSSGTGGSEQYF.

The chain is built from TRBV9 and TRBJ2-2, with D uncertain. The V end lost 1 base, the J end lost 4 bases, and 8 bases lay between the germline ends. Germline loops: CDR1 SGDLS, CDR2 YYNGEE. The CDR3 consists of 14 residues. The CDR3 region has the DNA TGTGCCAGCAGCGTATCCTCCGTCACCGGGGAGCTGTTTTTT. Translating it yields CASSVSSVTGELFF.

This clone showed up just a few times. DNA of the CDR3: TGTGCCGCCTATTCCTCGGGACAGGGCATCGACTATGGCTACACCTTC. Its protein product is CAAYSSGQGIDYGYTF. V usage is TRBV28 and J usage is TRBJ1-2; 9 bases match TRBD1. The CDR3 is made up of 16 amino acids. Germline lookup yields CDR1 MDHEN and CDR2 SYDVKM. The V gene end was trimmed by 11 bases and the J gene end by 3 bases; junction bases not matched to a gene: 16.

V is TRBV29-1 and J is TRBJ2-5; D unclear. Trimming cost V 4 bases and J 1 base, with 1 base left between them. This CDR3 has 10 residues. Germline assignment: CDR1 SQVTM and CDR2 ANQGSEA. DNA of the CDR3: TGCAGCGTTGCCCAAGAGACCCAGTACTTC. Protein product: CSVAQETQYF. Full variable domain (rest looked up from reference TRBV29-1 and TRBJ2-5): SAVISQKPSRDICQRGTSLTIQCQVDSQVTMMFWYRQQPGQSLTLIATANQGSEATYESGFVIDKFPISRPNLTFSTLTVSNMSPEDSSIYLCSVAQETQYFGPGTRLLVL.

This chain links TRBV5-1 with TRBJ2-7; D could derive from TRBD1 or TRBD2 (5 bases each). CDR1 is SGHRS, CDR2 YFSETQ, per germline. Trimming took 7 bases from V and 0 from J, leaving 14 bases between them. The CDR3 is 14 residues long. The CDR3 is CASLRGPNSYEQYF. CDR3 DNA: TGCGCCAGCTTACGGGGACCGAACTCCTACGAGCAGTACTTC.

Only one count was recorded for this clone. This rearrangement joins TRBV6-6 to TRBJ1-2; 12 nucleotides match TRBD1. The CDR3 is 16 amino acids. V trimming: 0 bases; J trimming: 3 bases; junction bases outside the gene matches: 2. Germline CDR1 reads MNHNY; CDR2 reads SVGAGI (reference sequence). This CDR3 is CASSYSGTGGDYGYTF. DNA of the CDR3: TGTGCCAGCAGTTACTCAGGGACAGGGGGCGACTATGGCTACACCTTC.

This rearrangement joins TRBV2 to TRBJ2-7, with D maybe TRBD1 (6 bases). Trimming removed 1 base at V and 6 bases at J, with 7 bases between. The germline V gene encodes CDR1 SNHLY and CDR2 FYNNEI. The CDR3 sequence is 12 residues long. The CDR3 DNA follows: TGTGCCAGCAGTGAAGGGGGGCGCGAGCAGTACTTC. Translation gives CASSEGGREQYF.

The rearrangement links TRBV11-3 to TRBJ1-3; D is unresolved. The CDR3 spans 15 residues. Germline CDR1 is SGHNT and CDR2 is YENEEA. V gave up 5 bases and J gave up 0 bases, with 11 bases separating them. The CDR3 is CASSLRSDSGNTIYF. The CDR3 coding sequence is TGTGCCAGCAGCCTACGCAGCGACTCTGGAAACACCATATATTTT. Full variable domain (rest looked up from reference TRBV11-3 and TRBJ1-3): EAGVVQSPRYKIIEKKQPVAFWCNPISGHNTLYWYLQNLGQGPELLIRYENEEAVDDSQLPKDRFSAERLKGVDSTLKIQPAELGDSAVYLCASSLRSDSGNTIYFGEGSWLTVV.

This chain uses TRBV7-9 with TRBJ1-1; 7 bases map to TRBD1. Germline CDR1 SEHNR, CDR2 FQNEAQ (reference sequence). V lost 1 base and J lost 1; bases outside the gene matches: 0. There are 14 residues in the CDR3. The CDR3 coding sequence is TGTGCCAGCAGCTTAGGACAGGGGAACACTGAAGCTTTCTTT. Its translation is CASSLGQGNTEAFF.

The rearrangement uses TRBV14 and TRBJ2-5; 7 nucleotides agree with TRBD1. After removal of 3 bases from V and 5 bases from J, the junction contained 6 bases not matched to a gene. The CDR3 runs to 14 residues. Germline CDR1 and CDR2: SGHDN and FVKESK. The CDR3 nucleotides are TGTGCCAGCAGCCAGACAGGGTTGGAGGAGACCCAGTACTTC. It translates to CASSQTGLEETQYF. Looking up the rest from reference TRBV14 and TRBJ2-5 gives the full variable domain: EAGVTQFPSHSVIEKGQTVTLRCDPISGHDNLYWYRRVMGKEIKFLLHFVKESKQDESGMPNNRFLAERTGGTYSTLKVQPAELEDSGVYFCASSQTGLEETQYFGPGTRLLVL.

The chain couples TRBV12-5 to TRBJ2-1; D gene uncertain. The CDR3 loop spans 11 amino acids. CDR1 is LGHNT and CDR2 is FRNRAP in the germline V gene. CDR3 bases: TGTGCCGCTCACTCCTACAATGAGCAGTTCTTC. It is translated as CAAHSYNEQFF.

The sample holds a few counts of this clone. The rearrangement uses TRBV5-1 and TRBJ1-5; D uncertain. The CDR3 covers 16 residues. V dropped 4 bases and J dropped 2 bases, with 16 bases sitting between them. Germline V gene sequence: CDR1 SGHRS, CDR2 YFSETQ. The CDR3 coding sequence is TGCGCCAGCAGCATCCGCTGGGTACGGGGCAATCAGCCCCAGCATTTT. Amino acid sequence: CASSIRWVRGNQPQHF.

J is TRBJ1-2 and V is TRBV4-3; D remains unclear. Between the trimmed V and J ends, which lost 0 bases and 1 base, there was a span of 9 bases. CDR3 length equals 15 residues. Germline CDR1 LGHNA, CDR2 YSLEER. The CDR3 DNA is TGCGCCAGCAGCCAAGATCACACAAATAACTATGGCTACACCTTC. Translating it yields CASSQDHTNNYGYTF.

This clone appeared once. The chain employs TRBV14 and TRBJ2-2; no clear D. The CDR3 is made up of 16 amino acids. Germline V CDR1 and CDR2: SGHDN, FVKESK. Trimming left V 1 base short and J 3 bases short, with 12 bases between. CDR3 in DNA: TGTGCCAGCAGCCAAGTCGCTCCCCGGGACACCGGGGAGCTGTTTTTT. This encodes CASSQVAPRDTGELFF.

The V gene is TRBV20-1, the J gene TRBJ2-3; D remains ambiguous. CDR1 DFQATT and CDR2 SNEGSKA come from the germline V gene (reference sequence). Trimming cost V 4 bases and J 6 bases, with 8 bases left between them. This CDR3 spans 11 amino acids. CDR3 nucleotides: TGCAGTGCTAACCCCCGCGATACGCAGTATTTT. Translated: CSANPRDTQYF.

Details on this clone: A much larger clone sits a single nucleotide away, making a read error possible. The same CDR3 can be traced to other DNA sequences in this sample. The chain is built from TRBV5-1 and TRBJ2-5; no firm D call. V was pared by 0 bases and J by 3 bases, with 12 bases between. Germline CDR1 reads SGHRS; CDR2 reads YFSETQ. The CDR3 consists of 15 residues. In DNA form, the CDR3 reads TGCGCCAGCAGCTTGGCCCCGCAGTTAGAAGAGACCCAGTACTTC. Amino acid sequence: CASSLAPQLEETQYF. The complete variable domain, with remaining parts taken from reference TRBV5-1 and TRBJ2-5, reads KAGVTQTPRYLIKTRGQQVTLSCSPISGHRSVSWYQQTPGQGLQFLFEYFSETQRNKGNFPGRFSGRQFSNSRSEMNVSTLELGDSALYLCASSLAPQLEETQYFGPGTRLLVL.

The V and J genes are TRBV11-1 and TRBJ2-7, with 8 bases aligning to TRBD2. The J segment lost 3 bases and the V segment lost 3 bases, leaving 7 bases of the junction unmatched. Germline V gene data show CDR1 as SGHAT and CDR2 as FQDESV (reference sequence). This CDR3 has 15 amino acids. CDR3 sequence reads: CASSLSSGTFYEQYF. CDR3 nucleotide sequence: TGTGCCAGCAGCTTGAGTAGCGGGACCTTCTACGAGCAGTACTTC.

J is TRBJ2-5 and V is TRBV11-2; 10 nucleotides match TRBD1. The CDR3 sequence is 14 residues long. Per the germline V gene, CDR1 is SGHAT and CDR2 is FQNNGV. The V segment lost 4 bases and the J segment 5 bases; nucleotides outside the gene matches: 4. As DNA, the CDR3 is TGTGCCAGCAGCTCGACAGGGGGCGTCGAGACCCAGTACTTC. It translates to CASSSTGGVETQYF.